This T cell receptor (beta chain) was documented in a study of T cell repertoires in cytomegalovirus infection (dated by TCRdb to between 2019 and 2020). Concerning the study at large: Donor HLA type was relevant to the analysis, as public TCR beta signatures indicated carriage of CMV infection together with the matching HLA type.

Of note for this clonotype: Its antigen remains undetermined. No much larger clonotype is one base removed from it; base qualities were not supplied.

The listed sequencing device is Illumina HiSeq 1500. TCRdb itself trimmed the public reads at Q25 with fastp, ran MiXCR and retained productive beta chains. Under each unique CDR3 protein, matching rows form one entry showing the most common genes and DNA. The sample table lists more than 85,000 distinct CDR3 sequences, about 17% of them with a count of one. The ten largest clones add up to 8% of the sample. Points the paper makes about the study in general: In the ex vivo response, HLA-C-restricted CMV-specific TCR beta clonotypes were dominant, and in two of eight donors the single most frequent clonotype came from this HLA-C-restricted group. Carriers of CMV infection plus the relevant HLA type were discriminated by the cumulative frequency of public TCR beta family members in the study cohort and in an independent roughly 400-donor cohort.

The germline ends are 13 bases apart after V is trimmed by 0 bases and J by 4 bases. Taken from the germline V gene, the CDR1 and CDR2 loops are MNHEY and SVGAGI. Counted from cysteine to phenylalanine, this CDR3 has 16 amino acids. Here the CDR3 DNA is all that survives: 48 bases in frame from base 1. The receptor chain draws on TRBV6-5 and TRBJ1-3; the D gene is perhaps TRBD1, on 5 matching bases. This sequence originates from a human donor in good health (CMV status not recorded). Some clones in this sample may be carry-over from other donors' samples. The specimen sequenced was PBMCs. The DNA is as follows: TGTGCCAGCAGTTACTCGGCAGGGTCTCTCGGAAACACCATATATTTT. It translates to CASSYSAGSLGNTIYF.